The 12 T cell receptor beta chains below come from one sample, sequenced in a study of OX40 agonist ivuxolimab in advanced cancers. The protocol was immunoSEQ multiplex PCR, while the TCRdb copy is restricted to in-frame clones and leaves out a portion. The sample lists 50,000 to 65,000 clones; roughly four fifths were seen once. Material: CD4+ or CD8+ T cells sorted from blood, obtained in a trial of the OX40 agonist ivuxolimab. The origin of the receptors is an adult with an advanced solid tumor such as melanoma, head and neck, liver or kidney cancer.

The rearrangement links TRBV19 to TRBJ2-1; unclear D gene. This CDR3 contains 19 residues. The V gene lost 1 base and the J gene lost 4 bases, with 23 bases spanning the gap. In germline, CDR1 is LNHDA, CDR2 SQIVND (reference sequence). The CDR3 region has the DNA TGTGCCAGTAGTATAGCCGCAGGCCCAAGGTGGAGTCCTTACAATGAGCAGTTCTTC. Translating it yields CASSIAAGPRWSPYNEQFF.

The rearrangement uses TRBV6-5 and TRBJ1-2; D is perhaps TRBD1 (5 bases). The CDR3 spans 13 residues. V was pared by 6 bases and J by 7 bases, with 15 bases between. Germline assignment: CDR1 MNHEY and CDR2 SVGAGI. The CDR3 sequence is CASRTVGAGGYTF. CDR3 bases: TGTGCCAGCAGGACCGTCGGGGCCGGTGGCTACACCTTC.

The gene calls are TRBV9 and TRBJ1-1; D is undetermined. Germline V lookup: CDR1 SGDLS, CDR2 YYNGEE. The CDR3 sequence is 15 residues long. The ends were cut back, 0 bases at V and 1 base at J, with 10 bases in the middle. The DNA of the CDR3 is TGTGCCAGCAGCGTAGTAGGCGATCCGAACACTGAAGCTTTCTTT. This translates into CASSVVGDPNTEAFF.

This chain connects TRBV18 to TRBJ1-5, with a weak D call TRBD1 (5 bases). V lost 3 bases and J lost 0, with 9 bases in between. Germline V CDR1 and CDR2: KGHSH, LQKENI. The CDR3 has 15 amino acids. The CDR3 reads CASSPSRDSNQPQHF. The CDR3 nucleotides read TGTGCCAGCTCACCTTCCAGGGATAGCAATCAGCCCCAGCATTTT.

J is TRBJ2-1 and V is TRBV5-5; the D gene could be TRBD1 or TRBD2 (5 bases each). The CDR3 length is 15 residues. Germline V CDR1 and CDR2: SGHKS, YYEKEE (reference sequence). Deletions cut 2 bases from V and 7 bases from J, with 16 bases between. CDR3 coding DNA: TGTGCCAGCAGCTTCCTACTAGGGGTGGGGAATGAGCAGTTCTTC. It translates to CASSFLLGVGNEQFF.

This chain connects TRBV11-2 to TRBJ2-5, with 9 nucleotides matching TRBD1. In germline, CDR1 is SGHAT, CDR2 FQNNGV. CDR3 length equals 15 residues. The V and J ends lost 3 bases and 2 bases, in that order; junction bases with no gene match: 4. CDR3 sequence (DNA): TGTGCCAGCAGCTTGGGACAGGGCCGACAAGAGACCCAGTACTTC. As protein: CASSLGQGRQETQYF.

The chain joins TRBV6-6 to TRBJ2-7; 7 bases agree with TRBD1. Germline loops: CDR1 MNHNY, CDR2 SVGAGI (reference sequence). This CDR3 has 13 residues. V shed 6 bases and J 2 bases; nucleotides not matched to a gene: 4. CDR3 protein: CASRRQGAYEQYF. The DNA of the CDR3 is TGTGCCAGCAGAAGACAGGGTGCCTACGAGCAGTACTTC.

The chain employs TRBV5-1 and TRBJ2-1, with D hard to call. Germline V CDR1 and CDR2: SGHRS, YFSETQ. CDR3 length: 18 amino acids. Between the trimmed V and J ends, which lost 3 bases and 1 base, there was a span of 20 bases. The CDR3 DNA follows: TGCGCCAGCAGCTCGCTGCCGGTAGGGTTGGCGTCCTACAATGAGCAGTTCTTC. Its protein product is CASSSLPVGLASYNEQFF.

The V gene is TRBV5-4, the J gene TRBJ2-2; TRBD1 might be the D (5 bases). Germline CDR1 and CDR2: SGHNT and YYREEE (reference sequence). V lost 4 bases to trimming and J lost 4 bases, with 11 bases between them. There are 14 residues in the CDR3. The CDR3 DNA sequence: TGTGCCAGCAGCGGCTGGGGCCGCACCGGGGAGCTGTTTTTT. It specifies CASSGWGRTGELFF.

The chain carries TRBV6-6 and TRBJ1-1, with no clear D. The CDR3 totals 11 residues. V lost 4 bases and J lost 3, with 3 bases in between. Germline V gene lookup returns CDR1 MNHNY and CDR2 SVGAGI (reference sequence). CDR3 amino acids: CASSFDTEAFF. DNA of the CDR3: TGTGCCAGCAGTTTCGACACTGAAGCTTTCTTT.

The V gene is TRBV5-1, the J gene TRBJ2-7; no reliable D call. CDR1 SGHRS and CDR2 YFSETQ come from the germline V gene. CDR3 length equals 14 residues. V was trimmed by 2 bases and J by 3 bases, leaving 12 bases between them. CDR3 in amino acids: CASSLSGKGYEQYF. CDR3 in DNA: TGCGCCAGCAGCTTAAGTGGCAAAGGCTACGAGCAGTACTTC.

This rearrangement joins TRBV5-1 to TRBJ1-2; 9 nucleotides line up with TRBD1. J was trimmed by 3 bases and V by 4 bases; bases with no gene match: 4. The CDR3 totals 14 residues. In germline, CDR1 is SGHRS, CDR2 YFSETQ. The CDR3 region has the DNA TGCGCCAGCAGCCGGAGGACAGGGGACTATGGCTACACCTTC. Translating it yields CASSRRTGDYGYTF.